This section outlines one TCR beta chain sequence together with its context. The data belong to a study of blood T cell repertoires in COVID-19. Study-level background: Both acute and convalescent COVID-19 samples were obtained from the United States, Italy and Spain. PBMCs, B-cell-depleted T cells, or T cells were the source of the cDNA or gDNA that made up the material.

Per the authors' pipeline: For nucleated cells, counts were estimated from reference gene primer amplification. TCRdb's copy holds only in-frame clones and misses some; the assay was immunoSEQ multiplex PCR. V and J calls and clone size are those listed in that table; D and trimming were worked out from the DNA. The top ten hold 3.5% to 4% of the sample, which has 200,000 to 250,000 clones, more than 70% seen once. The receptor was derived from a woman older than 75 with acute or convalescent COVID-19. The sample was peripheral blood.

Here the CDR3 reads CASRKQGGAADTQYF. As DNA, the CDR3 is TGTGCCAGCAGAAAACAAGGGGGGGCGGCAGATACGCAGTATTTT. This chain links TRBV5-4 with TRBJ2-3; a possible D gene is TRBD2 (7 bases). CDR3 length: 15 amino acids. CDR1 and CDR2 from the germline V gene are SGHNT and YYREEE (reference sequence). V gave up 5 bases and J gave up 4 bases, with 17 bases separating them.